This T cell receptor beta chain was identified during a study of cytomegalovirus exposure and HLA in healthy donors. The study's findings and limits: Some V segments, including TRBV6-2 and TRBV6-3, were excluded as indistinguishable. Some highly shared sequence variants likely arose as a pipeline artifact. Confirmation in vitro established that a few CMV-associated chains were specific for CMV antigens.

As to this clone: Its antigen remains unknown.

PCR was performed using 60 Vbeta and 13 Jbeta primers. TCRdb keeps only in-frame clones here, not all; method: immunoSEQ multiplex PCR. The table has over 130,000 clones, roughly 77% seen once. CDR3 length: 11 amino acids. V lost 3 bases and J lost 7, with 7 bases in between. Germline V gives CDR1 SGDLS, CDR2 YYNGEE. The sequencing sample was made of PBMCs. The genes are TRBV9 and TRBJ1-2; D is uncertain. This receptor was obtained from a human donor in good health. CDR3 loop: CASSDEVGYTF. The CDR3 region has the DNA TGTGCCAGCAGCGATGAGGTTGGCTACACCTTC.